This T cell receptor beta chain was found in a study of neurological immune-mediated disorders. Study-level results: When grouped phylogenetically, the repertoires of 18 of the 34 multiple sclerosis patients fell together in one related-CDR3 cluster, which is a possible signature.

V lost 4 bases and J lost 7; bases outside the gene matches: 10. The CDR3 contains 13 residues. Germline assignment: CDR1 SQVTM and CDR2 ANQGSEA. TCRdb re-called the 5' RACE reads with MiXCR, one entry per CDR3 protein. In the table there are 50,000 to 85,000 distinct CDR3 sequences, around 5% of which are singletons. By frequency in the sample, this clonotype is medium-sized (0.01 to 0.1%). Its matching antigen is unknown. PBMCs stored at -80 C, 2 million in total, were the source of the unsorted libraries. The receptor comes from a young woman with multiple sclerosis. The specimen sequenced was PBMCs. The chain recombines TRBV29-1 with TRBJ2-7; 7 nucleotides agree with TRBD1. The CDR3 DNA reads TGCAGCGTTGCTCGGGACAGTCCTGGGGAGCAGTACTTC. Its translation is CSVARDSPGEQYF.